This T cell receptor (beta chain) was captured in a study of T-cell reconstitution after alpha-beta-depleted transplantation in children. General study points: The authors attributed T-cell counts and diversity one year after transplant mostly to newly produced T cells.

This clonotype has at least ten counts. Its antigen is as yet unknown. Unique molecular identifiers were used in preparing the TCRbeta library. TCRdb passed the PCR reads through MiXCR, listing each CDR3 protein once. The data hold 65,000 to 75,000 distinct CDR3 sequences, with over 4.5% observed a single time. The sequence derives from a boy under three years old who had a stem cell transplant for acute myeloid leukemia, so the T cells may come from the graft donor. Sample: PBMCs, mostly from graft donor cells, taken 180 days after TCRalphabeta/CD19-depleted stem cell transplant.

Written as DNA, the CDR3 is TGTGCCAGCAGCCCGGGACAGGGAGGTCAGCCCCAGCATTTT. This encodes CASSPGQGGQPQHF. The chain joins TRBV7-9 to TRBJ1-5; 9 bases are a match to TRBD1. The germline V gene encodes CDR1 SEHNR and CDR2 FQNEAQ (reference sequence). This CDR3 region has 14 residues. V was pared by 5 bases and J by 6 bases, with 5 bases of the junction left unmatched.